The 9 T cell receptor beta chains below all came from one sample that was sequenced in a study of shared clonotypes between healthy human individuals. The method was immunoSEQ multiplex PCR; TCRdb's version includes in-frame clones alone and lacks a portion of them. The table has about 1 million clones, about 77% seen once; the top ten hold roughly 1.5%. Material for sequencing was memory CD4+ T cells sorted from blood. Subset meaning: CD45RA-negative fraction. Receptors were obtained from a man aged 18 to 29 in good health.

V is TRBV5-4 and J is TRBJ1-2; the match to TRBD1 covers 7 bases. Per the germline V gene, CDR1 is SGHNT and CDR2 is YYREEE (reference sequence). Germline trimming cut 4 bases from V and 2 bases from J; bases unmatched to any gene: 11. The CDR3 extends over 16 amino acids. CDR3 residues: CASSPGGGTANYGYTF. The CDR3 DNA follows: TGTGCCAGCAGCCCGGGGGGCGGGACAGCCAACTATGGCTACACCTTC.

CDR3 in amino acids: CASSKGRPPGTDTQYF. Here the CDR3 DNA reads TGTGCCAGTAGTAAGGGGAGACCCCCGGGGACAGATACGCAGTATTTT. The chain is built from TRBV19 and TRBJ2-3; D might be TRBD1 or TRBD2, each matching 5 bases. V gave up 4 bases and J gave up 3 bases, with 17 bases separating them. Per germline, CDR1 LNHDA and CDR2 SQIVND (reference sequence). The CDR3 covers 16 residues.

J is TRBJ2-7 and V is TRBV19, with 9 bases identical to TRBD2. The junction had 15 bases not matched to a gene; V was cut back by 3 bases and J by 6 bases. Per germline, CDR1 LNHDA and CDR2 SQIVND (reference sequence). The CDR3 is 17 residues long. CDR3 sequence reads: CASSIKGLAGIRGEQYF. CDR3 DNA: TGTGCCAGTAGTATCAAGGGGCTAGCGGGAATTCGTGGCGAGCAGTACTTC.

The rearrangement uses TRBV9 and TRBJ2-7; D may match TRBD1 or TRBD2 (6 bases each). The V gene's germline CDR1 is SGDLS and CDR2 YYNGEE. V lost 0 bases, J lost 2 bases, and 12 bases lay in between. This CDR3 has 15 residues. CDR3 coding DNA: TGTGCCAGCAGCGTAGAGGGGGGTAAGGCCTACGAGCAGTACTTC. Amino acid sequence: CASSVEGGKAYEQYF.

This clone was seen a few times. The V and J genes are TRBV30 and TRBJ1-4; D uncertain. The V end was cut by 2 bases, the J end by 3 bases, with 7 bases between. CDR1 GTSNPN and CDR2 SVGIG come from the germline V gene (reference sequence). The CDR3 runs to 13 residues. CDR3 sequence (DNA): TGTGCCTGGAGTACGGCGGCTAATGAAAAACTGTTTTTT. Its translation is CAWSTAANEKLFF.

The V and J genes are TRBV7-2 and TRBJ1-2; D unclear. The V end lost 5 bases, the J end lost 8 bases, and 15 bases lay between the germline ends. The CDR3 length is 13 residues. The germline V gene has CDR1 SGHTA and CDR2 FQGNSA. The CDR3 nucleotides are TGTGCCAGCAGCATAAGTATCCGGGCGGGCTACACCTTC. Residues: CASSISIRAGYTF. The full variable domain, with the rest looked up from reference TRBV7-2 and TRBJ1-2, is GAGVSQSPSNKVTEKGKDVELRCDPISGHTALYWYRQSLGQGLEFLIYFQGNSAPDKSGLPSDRFSAERTGGSVSTLTIQRTQQEDSAVYLCASSISIRAGYTFGSGTRLTVV.

CDR3 nucleotide sequence: TGTGCCAGCAGCTGGGGCACTGAAGCTTTCTTT. Amino acids: CASSWGTEAFF. The chain recombines TRBV28 with TRBJ1-1; D uncertain. Germline V CDR1 and CDR2: MDHEN, SYDVKM. CDR3 length: 11 amino acids. The germline V and J ends were trimmed by 6 bases and 4 bases, with 6 bases remaining between them.

The chain is built from TRBV11-2 and TRBJ2-5; no reliable D call. The V end was cut by 6 bases, the J end by 4 bases, with 15 bases between. The CDR3 covers 14 residues. Looked up from germline, CDR1 is SGHAT and CDR2 is FQNNGV. The CDR3 is CASSITRNGETQYF. CDR3 bases: TGTGCCAGCAGTATAACCCGGAATGGAGAGACCCAGTACTTC.

The chain is built from TRBV25-1 and TRBJ2-2; D assignment may be TRBD1 or TRBD2 (6 bases each). V lost 3 bases, J lost 4 bases, and 15 bases lay in between. Germline CDR1 is MGHDK and CDR2 is SYGVNS. This CDR3 is 16 amino acids long. CDR3 nucleotides: TGTGCCAGCAGTGATATGGGGGGCGCCATCACCGGGGAGCTGTTTTTT. This encodes CASSDMGGAITGELFF.